These T cell receptor beta chains were read from a single sample in a study of blood T cell repertoires in COVID-19. TCRdb's table, derived via immunoSEQ multiplex PCR, lists solely in-frame clones and lacks some. The sample holds about 160,000 clones, roughly 84% seen once. The sample comprised peripheral blood. The receptors derive from a man in his 70s with acute or convalescent COVID-19. Each CDR3 is given with its conserved first and last residue. A D gene is named only where the DNA matches it firmly. Clone size is given for some rows only: seen once, a few or many times, or a class if the clone is expanded.

TRBV30	NA	NA	TRBJ2-7	CAWSGTRTHPYEQYF	TGTGCCTGGAGTGGTACAAGAACGCACCCCTACGAGCAGTACTTC
TRBV7-3	once	TRBD1	TRBJ1-3	CASGTGTGAGNTIYF	TGTGCCAGCGGGACGGGGACAGGGGCTGGAAACACCATATATTTT
TRBV19	NA	NA	TRBJ1-2	CASSIGRGGGYTF	TGTGCCAGTAGTATAGGCAGGGGCGGCGGCTACACCTTC
TRBV7-8	few	TRBD2	TRBJ2-3	CASSRGLAGLSTDTQYF	TGTGCCAGCAGCCGTGGACTAGCGGGATTGAGCACAGATACGCAGTATTTT
TRBV6-5	NA	TRBD1	TRBJ1-1	CASSYRGQGSEAFF	TGTGCCAGCAGTTACCGTGGACAGGGCTCTGAAGCTTTCTTT
TRBV10-3	few	NA	TRBJ1-6	CAISEEPNSPLHF	TGTGCCATCAGTGAGGAGCCAAATTCACCCCTCCACTTT
TRBV5-4	NA	TRBD2	TRBJ2-7	CASSSPGTSYYEQYF	TGTGCCAGCAGCTCGCCCGGGACTAGCTACTACGAGCAGTACTTC
TRBV10-3	NA	NA	TRBJ1-1	CAISTGSGDTEAFF	TGTGCCATCAGTACTGGGAGCGGGGACACTGAAGCTTTCTTT
TRBV3-1/TRBV3-2	NA	TRBD1	TRBJ1-2	CASSQQGALDGYTF	TGTGCCAGCAGCCAGCAGGGGGCCTTGGATGGCTACACCTTC
TRBV9	NA	NA	TRBJ2-5	CASSVGVGVETQYF	TGTGCCAGCAGCGTAGGTGTCGGGGTAGAGACCCAGTACTTC
TRBV5-1	NA	NA	TRBJ2-5	CASSLAISVNVGQETQYF	TGCGCCAGCAGCTTGGCGATTAGCGTCAACGTAGGCCAAGAGACCCAGTACTTC
TRBV5-1	NA	TRBD2	TRBJ2-7	CASSPGLAGYEQYF	TGCGCCAGCAGCCCAGGACTAGCAGGGTACGAGCAGTACTTC
TRBV7-8	NA	TRBD1	TRBJ1-5	CASSLDSNRGGSNQPQHF	TGTGCCAGCAGCTTAGATTCGAACAGGGGCGGGAGCAATCAGCCCCAGCATTTT
TRBV6-5	NA	TRBD1	TRBJ2-7	CASSSRGQGAREQYF	TGTGCCAGCAGTTCCCGGGGACAGGGGGCGAGGGAGCAGTACTTC
TRBV10-2	NA	TRBD1	TRBJ1-2	CASSERGQGYGYTF	TGCGCCAGCAGTGAGAGGGGACAGGGCTATGGCTACACCTTC
TRBV5-1	NA	NA	TRBJ2-3	CASSFGGSTDTQYF	TGCGCCAGCAGCTTTGGCGGGAGCACAGATACGCAGTATTTT
TRBV27	NA	TRBD1	TRBJ2-4	CASSPTGVNIQYF	TGTGCCAGCAGCCCGACAGGGGTGAACATTCAGTACTTC
TRBV5-1	NA	NA	TRBJ2-4	CASSSGFGTGQNIQYF	TGCGCCAGCAGCTCGGGTTTTGGGACTGGCCAAAACATTCAGTACTTC
TRBV6-5	NA	TRBD1	TRBJ2-7	CASSYGRQGGSYEQYF	TGTGCCAGCAGTTACGGAAGACAGGGGGGATCCTACGAGCAGTACTTC
TRBV28	NA	NA	TRBJ1-1	CASSLVRGEAFF	TGTGCCAGCAGTTTAGTACGGGGTGAAGCTTTCTTT
TRBV10-3	NA	TRBD1	TRBJ1-1	CAISVDREVGTEAFF	TGTGCCATCAGTGTGGACAGGGAAGTGGGCACTGAAGCTTTCTTT
TRBV4-2	NA	TRBD1	TRBJ2-7	CASSQAGQGAYEQYF	TGTGCCAGCAGCCAAGCGGGACAGGGGGCCTACGAGCAGTACTTC
TRBV15	NA	NA	TRBJ1-5	CATSRDLQGSGQPQHF	TGTGCCACCAGCAGAGATTTGCAGGGGAGTGGGCAGCCCCAGCATTTT
TRBV30	NA	NA	TRBJ1-2	CAWGVAGNYGYTF	TGTGCCTGGGGTGTGGCAGGCAACTATGGCTACACCTTC
TRBV6-6	NA	NA	TRBJ2-7	CASSFTGSEQYF	TGTGCCAGCAGCTTTACAGGGAGCGAGCAGTACTTC
TRBV3-1/TRBV3-2	NA	TRBD2	TRBJ2-1	CASSRGTTHNEQFF	TGTGCCAGCAGCCGCGGGACTACTCACAATGAGCAGTTCTTC
TRBV2	NA	TRBD1	TRBJ2-7	CATRGTGGLEQYF	TGTGCCACGAGAGGGACAGGGGGTCTCGAGCAGTACTTC
TRBV3-1/TRBV3-2	NA	TRBD2	TRBJ2-7	CASSPGTSGDYEQYF	TGTGCCAGCAGCCCCGGGACTAGCGGGGACTACGAGCAGTACTTC
TRBV4-1	NA	NA	TRBJ1-2	CASSQDFGRTYGYTF	TGCGCCAGCAGCCAAGATTTCGGGAGAACCTATGGCTACACCTTC
TRBV28	NA	TRBD1	TRBJ1-5	CASSPGQGDQPQHF	TGTGCCAGCAGCCCGGGACAGGGGGATCAGCCCCAGCATTTT
TRBV5-8	NA	TRBD2	TRBJ2-7	CASSLLGTSRYEQYF	TGTGCCAGCAGCTTGTTGGGGACTAGCCGGTACGAGCAGTACTTC
TRBV7-8	once	NA	TRBJ2-5	CASSLGERETQYF	TGTGCCAGCAGCCTTGGCGAGAGGGAGACCCAGTACTTC
TRBV9	NA	NA	TRBJ2-2	CASSVTSLTGELFF	TGTGCCAGCAGCGTAACTTCGCTTACCGGGGAGCTGTTTTTT
TRBV12-3/TRBV12-4	NA	NA	TRBJ1-6	CASSRTDGSPLHF	TGTGCCAGCAGCCGGACTGACGGGTCACCCCTCCACTTT
TRBV29-1	NA	NA	TRBJ2-2	CSALTPLRDGNTGELFF	TGCAGCGCACTGACACCCTTGCGGGACGGGAACACCGGGGAGCTGTTTTTT
TRBV5-1	NA	TRBD1	TRBJ2-3	CASSLGQGAPTDTQYF	TGCGCCAGCAGCTTGGGACAGGGGGCACCCACAGATACGCAGTATTTT
TRBV19	NA	TRBD1	TRBJ1-5	CASSLRDRQQPQHF	TGTGCCAGTAGTCTCAGGGACAGGCAACAGCCCCAGCATTTT
TRBV6-5	NA	NA	TRBJ1-2	CAGGRSGDYGYTF	TGTGCCGGGGGCCGTTCAGGGGACTATGGCTACACCTTC
TRBV3-1/TRBV3-2	NA	NA	TRBJ2-3	CATSSRDSAQYF	TGTGCCACCTCCAGTAGAGACTCGGCGCAGTATTTT
TRBV28	NA	TRBD2	TRBJ2-7	CASSFFRLAGESSYEQYF	TGTGCCAGCAGTTTTTTCCGGTTAGCGGGGGAAAGCTCCTACGAGCAGTACTTC
TRBV18	NA	TRBD1	TRBJ1-2	CASSPSTGAGTNYGYTF	TGTGCCAGCTCACCTTCTACAGGGGCAGGGACTAACTATGGCTACACCTTC
TRBV5-1	NA	TRBD2	TRBJ2-2	CASSLAGGGTTGELFF	TGCGCCAGCAGCTTGGCTGGCGGGGGGACCACCGGGGAGCTGTTTTTT
TRBV2	NA	TRBD1	TRBJ2-7	CASSTGQARGRYF	TGTGCCAGCAGTACGGGACAGGCCAGGGGCAGATACTTC
TRBV28	NA	NA	TRBJ1-4	CASSLAAAGRTTNEKLFF	TGTGCCAGCAGTTTGGCAGCGGCAGGTCGGACAACTAATGAAAAACTGTTTTTT
TRBV19	NA	TRBD2	TRBJ2-1	CASSMPGRGANEQFF	TGTGCCAGTAGTATGCCTGGGCGGGGGGCGAATGAGCAGTTCTTC